The 10 T cell receptor beta chains below come from one sample, sequenced in a study of blood T cell repertoires in COVID-19. Clones were read by immunoSEQ multiplex PCR, and TCRdb kept only the in-frame ones, dropping some. This table has roughly 250,000 clones, around 81% appearing once. Source material: peripheral blood. All receptors derive from a woman aged 55-69 years with active or convalescent COVID-19.

The chain employs TRBV11-3 and TRBJ2-1; 9 nucleotides agree with TRBD2. There are 15 residues in the CDR3. Germline trimming cut 5 bases from V and 4 bases from J; bases unmatched to any gene: 6. Germline CDR1 reads SGHNT; CDR2 reads YENEEA. DNA of the CDR3: TGTGCCAGCAGCATCTCTAGCGGGGTTTACAATGAGCAGTTCTTC. Translating gives CASSISSGVYNEQFF.

The chain employs TRBV7-9 and TRBJ1-4; 9 bases fit TRBD1. The CDR3 runs 16 residues. The germline CDR1 and CDR2 sequences are SEHNR and FQNEAQ (reference sequence). The V and J ends lost 4 bases and 4 bases, in that order; junction bases with no gene match: 7. The CDR3 coding sequence is TGTGCCAGCAGCTCCACAGGGGGCCGGGGTAATGAAAAACTGTTTTTT. Translation gives CASSSTGGRGNEKLFF.

The chain uses TRBV15 and TRBJ2-1; D is perhaps TRBD2 (6 bases). CDR3 length equals 15 residues. Trimming removed 0 bases from V and 7 bases from J, with 13 bases in between. The germline CDR1 and CDR2 sequences are LNHNV and YYDKDF (reference sequence). The CDR3 region is CATSRDWGEWNEQFF. CDR3 DNA sequence: TGTGCCACCAGCAGAGATTGGGGGGAGTGGAATGAGCAGTTCTTC. Based on the CDR3 plus reference TRBV15 and TRBJ2-1, the full variable domain is DAMVIQNPRYQVTQFGKPVTLSCSQTLNHNVMYWYQQKSSQAPKLLFHYYDKDFNNEADTPDNFQSRRPNTSFCFLDIRSPGLGDTAMYLCATSRDWGEWNEQFFGPGTRLTVL.

This clone appeared a single time. The chain recombines TRBV2 with TRBJ2-4; 7 bases map to TRBD2. The CDR3 has 20 residues. Germline-derived CDR1 and CDR2 are SNHLY and FYNNEI. The V and J ends lost 1 base and 0 bases, in that order; junction bases with no gene match: 15. DNA of the CDR3: TGTGCCAGCAGTGAAGAGGCGGGACTATGGGCGGGCCTAGCCAAAAACATTCAGTACTTC. Translating gives CASSEEAGLWAGLAKNIQYF.

This chain uses TRBV24-1 with TRBJ1-5; tentatively, D is TRBD1 (5 bases). V shed 9 bases and J shed 4 bases, with 12 bases lying between them. CDR3 size: 13 residues. Germline assignment: CDR1 KGHDR and CDR2 SFDVKD. The CDR3 sequence is CATSSGGNQPQHF. CDR3 sequence (DNA): TGTGCCACCTCATCCGGGGGTAATCAGCCCCAGCATTTT.

The CDR3 loop reads CASSIRAKNIQYF. CDR3 sequence (DNA): TGTGCCAGTAGTATCCGAGCCAAAAACATTCAGTACTTC. The chain is built from TRBV19 and TRBJ2-4, with no clear D. Germline V gene sequence: CDR1 LNHDA, CDR2 SQIVND (reference sequence). There are 13 residues in the CDR3. V lost 3 bases and J 0 bases, leaving 3 bases between the germline ends.

This clone occurred once. The chain links TRBV6-2 or TRBV6-3 to TRBJ1-5; a possible D gene is TRBD1 (5 bases). The V and J ends lost 2 bases and 5 bases respectively, with 13 bases between them. CDR3 length equals 15 residues. The germline V gene encodes CDR1 MNHEY and CDR2 SVGEGT. CDR3 sequence reads: CASSYPRGGDQPQHF. The CDR3 DNA reads as TGTGCCAGCAGTTACCCCCGGGGGGGTGATCAGCCCCAGCATTTT.

The gene calls are TRBV9 and TRBJ2-1; D ambiguous. The V gene's germline CDR1 is SGDLS and CDR2 YYNGEE. Trimming left V 1 base short and J 11 bases short, with 13 bases between. This CDR3 comprises 13 residues. This CDR3 reads CASSVNTQAQQFF. Here the CDR3 DNA reads TGTGCCAGCAGCGTAAATACTCAGGCTCAGCAGTTCTTC.

The gene calls are TRBV7-3 and TRBJ1-1, with 8 nucleotides matching TRBD1. CDR1 and CDR2 from the germline V gene are SGHTA and FQGTGA. J gave up 6 bases and V 2 bases, and 2 bases lay outside the gene matches. This CDR3 contains 13 residues. The CDR3 loop is CASSLSGGSEAFF. The CDR3 nucleotides are TGTGCCAGCAGCTTATCAGGGGGCTCTGAAGCTTTCTTT.

The chain has TRBV19 and TRBJ1-4, with D possibly matching TRBD1 (5 bases). Trimming took 5 bases from V and 5 from J, leaving 15 bases between them. This CDR3 is 15 amino acids long. Germline CDR1 reads LNHDA; CDR2 reads SQIVND (reference sequence). The CDR3 loop reads CASSLRQTVNEKLFF. In DNA, the CDR3 is TGTGCCAGTAGTTTGCGACAGACCGTCAATGAAAAACTGTTTTTT.